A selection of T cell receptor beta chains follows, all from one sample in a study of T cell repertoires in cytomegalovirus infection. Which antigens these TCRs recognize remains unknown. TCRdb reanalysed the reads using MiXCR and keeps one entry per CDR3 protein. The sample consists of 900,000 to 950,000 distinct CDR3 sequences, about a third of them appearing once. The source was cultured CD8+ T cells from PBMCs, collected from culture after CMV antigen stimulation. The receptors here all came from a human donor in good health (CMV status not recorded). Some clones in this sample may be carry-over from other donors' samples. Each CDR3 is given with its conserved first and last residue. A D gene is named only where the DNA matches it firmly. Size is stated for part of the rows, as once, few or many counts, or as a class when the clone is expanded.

CDR3aa: CASSRQTGTGRNSPLHF
CDR3nt: TGTGCCAGCAGCCGGCAAACCGGGACAGGGAGGAATTCACCCCTCCACTTT
abundance: few
d_gene: TRBD1
v_gene: TRBV14
j_gene: TRBJ1-6

CDR3aa: CASSAPPGQTQETQYF
CDR3nt: TGTGCCAGTAGCGCTCCCCCGGGACAAACACAAGAGACCCAGTACTTC
abundance: few
d_gene: .
v_gene: TRBV19
j_gene: TRBJ2-5

CDR3aa: CASSYGPGGHTGELFF
CDR3nt: TGTGCCAGCAGTTATGGGCCAGGGGGCCACACCGGGGAGCTGTTTTTT
abundance: .
d_gene: TRBD1
v_gene: TRBV12-3/TRBV12-4
j_gene: TRBJ2-2

CDR3aa: CASRPPGHLYGYTF
CDR3nt: TGTGCCAGCAGGCCTCCGGGACACCTCTATGGCTACACCTTC
abundance: .
d_gene: .
v_gene: TRBV27
j_gene: TRBJ1-2

CDR3aa: CASSLPGFSEAFF
CDR3nt: TGTGCCAGCAGCTTACCTGGATTCTCTGAAGCTTTCTTT
abundance: few
d_gene: .
v_gene: TRBV7-9
j_gene: TRBJ1-1

CDR3aa: CAISEFETGGNEQFF
CDR3nt: TGTGCCATCAGTGAGTTTGAGACAGGGGGCAACGAGCAGTTCTTC
abundance: .
d_gene: TRBD1
v_gene: TRBV10-3
j_gene: TRBJ2-1

CDR3aa: CASSHRGRSTDTQYF
CDR3nt: TGTGCCAGCAGCCACAGGGGAAGAAGCACAGATACGCAGTATTTT
abundance: few
d_gene: TRBD1
v_gene: TRBV6-5
j_gene: TRBJ2-3

CDR3aa: CASSVGTANTEAFF
CDR3nt: TGTGCCAGCAGCGTAGGGACGGCTAACACTGAAGCTTTCTTT
abundance: few
d_gene: .
v_gene: TRBV9
j_gene: TRBJ1-1

CDR3aa: CASSFDSASTDTQYF
CDR3nt: TGTGCCAGCAGTTTCGACAGTGCTAGCACAGATACGCAGTATTTT
abundance: .
d_gene: .
v_gene: TRBV27
j_gene: TRBJ2-3

CDR3aa: CASSSGGGRSPLHF
CDR3nt: TGTGCCAGCAGTAGCGGAGGGGGCAGATCACCCCTCCACTTT
abundance: .
d_gene: TRBD1
v_gene: TRBV6-5
j_gene: TRBJ1-6

CDR3aa: CASSQKHRDRGYGYTF
CDR3nt: TGCGCCAGCAGCCAAAAACATCGGGACAGGGGATATGGCTACACCTTC
abundance: .
d_gene: TRBD1
v_gene: TRBV4-3
j_gene: TRBJ1-2

CDR3aa: CATSDSRGTNYGYTF
CDR3nt: TGTGCCACCAGTGACTCCAGGGGGACTAACTATGGCTACACCTTC
abundance: .
d_gene: TRBD1
v_gene: TRBV24-1
j_gene: TRBJ1-2

CDR3aa: CASSDRAGANVLTF
CDR3nt: TGTGCCAGCAGTGACAGGGCTGGGGCCAACGTCCTGACTTTC
abundance: .
d_gene: TRBD1
v_gene: TRBV28
j_gene: TRBJ2-6

CDR3aa: CASSEQGSYQETQYF
CDR3nt: TGTGCCAGCAGCGAACAGGGATCGTACCAAGAGACCCAGTACTTC
abundance: .
d_gene: .
v_gene: TRBV7-3
j_gene: TRBJ2-5

CDR3aa: CASSLDPGTPLSYGYTF
CDR3nt: TGTGCCAGCAGCTTGGACCCCGGGACACCTCTGAGCTATGGCTACACCTTC
abundance: .
d_gene: .
v_gene: TRBV5-5
j_gene: TRBJ1-2

CDR3aa: CASSPRPGQISYEQYF
CDR3nt: TGTGCCAGCAGTCCTCGGCCGGGACAGATAAGCTACGAGCAGTACTTC
abundance: once
d_gene: TRBD1
v_gene: TRBV27
j_gene: TRBJ2-7

CDR3aa: CASSPLVYQETQYF
CDR3nt: TGTGCCAGCAGCCCCCTGGTTTACCAAGAGACCCAGTACTTC
abundance: .
d_gene: .
v_gene: TRBV6-6
j_gene: TRBJ2-5

CDR3aa: CASTSRSGQYNEQFF
CDR3nt: TGTGCCAGTACCTCCCGATCCGGGCAGTACAATGAGCAGTTCTTC
abundance: .
d_gene: .
v_gene: TRBV19
j_gene: TRBJ2-1

CDR3aa: CASSSTLEDRVYYGYTF
CDR3nt: TGTGCCAGCAGCTCCACCCTTGAGGACAGGGTCTACTATGGCTACACCTTC
abundance: few
d_gene: TRBD1
v_gene: TRBV7-9
j_gene: TRBJ1-2

CDR3aa: CASSYPGGPNEQFF
CDR3nt: TGTGCCAGCAGTTACCCGGGGGGGCCGAATGAGCAGTTCTTC
abundance: .
d_gene: TRBD2
v_gene: TRBV6-2/TRBV6-3
j_gene: TRBJ2-1

CDR3aa: CASSTPPGELFF
CDR3nt: TGTGCCAGTAGTACCCCCCCCGGGGAGCTGTTTTTT
abundance: .
d_gene: .
v_gene: TRBV19
j_gene: TRBJ2-2

CDR3aa: CASRGTFAGELFF
CDR3nt: TGCGCCAGCAGAGGGACTTTCGCCGGGGAGCTGTTTTTT
abundance: .
d_gene: .
v_gene: TRBV10-2
j_gene: TRBJ2-2

CDR3aa: CASSGGRSYNYGYTF
CDR3nt: TGTGCCAGCAGTGGTGGCAGGTCTTATAACTATGGCTACACCTTC
abundance: .
d_gene: .
v_gene: TRBV25-1
j_gene: TRBJ1-2

CDR3aa: CASSEEPGLGYGYTF
CDR3nt: TGTGCCAGCAGTGAAGAACCCGGATTAGGCTATGGCTACACCTTC
abundance: .
d_gene: .
v_gene: TRBV6-1
j_gene: TRBJ1-2

CDR3aa: CASSLGWDLNTEAFF
CDR3nt: TGTGCCAGCAGCCTCGGATGGGATCTGAACACTGAAGCTTTCTTT
abundance: .
d_gene: .
v_gene: TRBV6-2/TRBV6-3
j_gene: TRBJ1-1

CDR3aa: CASSMGPGDTEAFF
CDR3nt: TGTGCCAGCAGCATGGGACCTGGGGACACTGAAGCTTTCTTT
abundance: many
d_gene: .
v_gene: TRBV25-1
j_gene: TRBJ1-1

CDR3aa: CASSEFSGLLDEQFF
CDR3nt: TGTGCCAGCAGTGAATTCTCGGGGCTTCTGGATGAGCAGTTCTTC
abundance: .
d_gene: .
v_gene: TRBV6-1
j_gene: TRBJ2-1

CDR3aa: CASSITGTGATGELFF
CDR3nt: TGTGCCAGCAGCATCACCGGGACAGGGGCTACCGGGGAGCTGTTTTTT
abundance: few
d_gene: TRBD1
v_gene: TRBV11-2
j_gene: TRBJ2-2

CDR3aa: CASSGRGVDYGYTF
CDR3nt: TGTGCCAGCAGTGGCAGGGGTGTGGACTATGGCTACACCTTC
abundance: .
d_gene: .
v_gene: TRBV6-6
j_gene: TRBJ1-2

CDR3aa: CASSLQYGSSYEQYF
CDR3nt: TGTGCCAGCAGTTTACAATACGGGAGCTCCTACGAGCAGTACTTC
abundance: .
d_gene: .
v_gene: TRBV27
j_gene: TRBJ2-7

CDR3aa: CASRTGTSGVETQYF
CDR3nt: TGTGCCAGCAGGACCGGGACTAGCGGGGTAGAGACCCAGTACTTC
abundance: .
d_gene: TRBD2
v_gene: TRBV5-4
j_gene: TRBJ2-5

CDR3aa: CATDGGTVNTGELFF
CDR3nt: TGTGCCACCGATGGGGGGACAGTGAACACCGGGGAGCTGTTTTTT
abundance: .
d_gene: .
v_gene: TRBV12-3/TRBV12-4
j_gene: TRBJ2-2

CDR3aa: CASSLKRAGRQTLGEAFF
CDR3nt: TGTGCCAGCAGCTTAAAGAGGGCGGGGCGGCAGACGTTGGGTGAAGCTTTCTTT
abundance: many
d_gene: .
v_gene: TRBV7-6
j_gene: TRBJ1-1

CDR3aa: CASSLWGTIDNEQFF
CDR3nt: TGTGCCAGCAGTTTATGGGGGACAATCGATAATGAGCAGTTCTTC
abundance: .
d_gene: .
v_gene: TRBV27
j_gene: TRBJ2-1

CDR3aa: CASSQKTNGVNTEAFF
CDR3nt: TGTGCCAGCAGCCAAAAAACAAACGGGGTGAACACTGAAGCTTTCTTT
abundance: .
d_gene: .
v_gene: TRBV4-1
j_gene: TRBJ1-1

CDR3aa: CASSTPGPGETQYF
CDR3nt: TGTGCCAGCAGTACCCCGGGCCCCGGAGAGACCCAGTACTTC
abundance: many
d_gene: .
v_gene: TRBV7-8
j_gene: TRBJ2-5

CDR3aa: CASSLAHSQETQYF
CDR3nt: TGTGCCAGCAGCTTGGCCCATTCGCAAGAGACCCAGTACTTC
abundance: few
d_gene: .
v_gene: TRBV7-2
j_gene: TRBJ2-5

CDR3aa: CASSQPEPGANVLTF
CDR3nt: TGCGCCAGCAGCCAACCCGAGCCTGGGGCCAACGTCCTGACTTTC
abundance: .
d_gene: .
v_gene: TRBV4-3
j_gene: TRBJ2-6

CDR3aa: CASMPGPLF
CDR3nt: TGTGCCAGCATGCCGGGCCCACTATTC
abundance: .
d_gene: .
v_gene: TRBV2
j_gene: TRBJ2-1

CDR3aa: CASSPLGGGRSSYNEQFF
CDR3nt: TGTGCCAGCAGCCCCCTAGGCGGGGGCCGGAGCTCCTACAATGAGCAGTTCTTC
abundance: .
d_gene: .
v_gene: TRBV14
j_gene: TRBJ2-1

CDR3aa: CATSSTGLGGELFF
CDR3nt: TGTGCCACCTCCTCGACAGGGCTCGGCGGGGAGCTGTTTTTT
abundance: .
d_gene: TRBD1
v_gene: TRBV2
j_gene: TRBJ2-2

CDR3aa: CASSEEQGMGTDTQYF
CDR3nt: TGTGCCAGCAGTGAAGAACAGGGAATGGGCACAGATACGCAGTATTTT
abundance: .
d_gene: .
v_gene: TRBV2
j_gene: TRBJ2-3

CDR3aa: CASSFTGYGEAFF
CDR3nt: TGTGCCAGCAGCTTTACAGGGTACGGTGAAGCTTTCTTT
abundance: many
d_gene: .
v_gene: TRBV7-8
j_gene: TRBJ1-1

CDR3aa: CASSLGKVWSEAFF
CDR3nt: TGTGCCAGCAGCTTAGGGAAGGTGTGGAGTGAAGCTTTCTTT
abundance: .
d_gene: .
v_gene: TRBV7-6
j_gene: TRBJ1-1

CDR3aa: CASSSGADAIYGYTF
CDR3nt: TGTGCCAGCAGCTCAGGGGCAGACGCCATCTATGGCTACACCTTC
abundance: few
d_gene: .
v_gene: TRBV7-9
j_gene: TRBJ1-2

CDR3aa: CASSYSIGGRYNEQFF
CDR3nt: TGTGCCAGCAGTTACTCGATCGGGGGTCGATACAATGAGCAGTTCTTC
abundance: few
d_gene: .
v_gene: TRBV6-6
j_gene: TRBJ2-1

CDR3aa: CSAGGEREKGETQYF
CDR3nt: TGCAGTGCTGGGGGAGAGCGGGAAAAGGGGGAGACCCAGTACTTC
abundance: .
d_gene: TRBD2
v_gene: TRBV20-1
j_gene: TRBJ2-5

CDR3aa: CTSSQYIGQQANTEAFF
CDR3nt: TGTACCAGTAGTCAGTATATCGGACAGCAGGCGAACACTGAAGCTTTCTTT
abundance: .
d_gene: .
v_gene: TRBV19
j_gene: TRBJ1-1

CDR3aa: CASSLALWEEPFF
CDR3nt: TGTGCCAGCAGCTTAGCGCTTTGGGAAGAACCTTTCTTT
abundance: many
d_gene: .
v_gene: TRBV7-9
j_gene: TRBJ1-1

CDR3aa: CASRNRQGSYEQYF
CDR3nt: TGTGCCAGCAGGAATCGACAGGGGTCCTACGAGCAGTACTTC
abundance: .
d_gene: TRBD1
v_gene: TRBV12-3/TRBV12-4
j_gene: TRBJ2-7

CDR3aa: CASSLTPRVVNNSPLHF
CDR3nt: TGTGCCAGCAGCTTAACCCCCCGGGTGGTTAATAATTCACCCCTCCACTTT
abundance: .
d_gene: .
v_gene: TRBV7-3
j_gene: TRBJ1-6

CDR3aa: CASSPVALRTSFAGELFF
CDR3nt: TGTGCCAGCAGCCCGGTAGCCTTAAGGACTAGCTTTGCCGGGGAGCTGTTTTTT
abundance: few
d_gene: TRBD2
v_gene: TRBV28
j_gene: TRBJ2-2

CDR3aa: CASSLGTGMREQYF
CDR3nt: TGTGCCAGCAGCTTGGGGACAGGGATGAGGGAGCAGTACTTC
abundance: few
d_gene: TRBD1
v_gene: TRBV5-6
j_gene: TRBJ2-7

CDR3aa: CASSLWASGGGGTDTQYF
CDR3nt: TGTGCCAGCAGTTTATGGGCTAGTGGGGGCGGGGGCACAGATACGCAGTATTTT
abundance: few
d_gene: .
v_gene: TRBV27
j_gene: TRBJ2-3

CDR3aa: CASSQGIGQPQHF
CDR3nt: TGCGCCAGCAGCCAAGGGATAGGGCAGCCCCAGCATTTT
abundance: .
d_gene: .
v_gene: TRBV4-1
j_gene: TRBJ1-5

CDR3aa: CASRELAGALGEQFF
CDR3nt: TGTGCCAGTAGGGAACTAGCGGGGGCCCTCGGTGAGCAGTTCTTC
abundance: .
d_gene: TRBD2
v_gene: TRBV19
j_gene: TRBJ2-1

CDR3aa: CATSREGSGGSNEQFF
CDR3nt: TGTGCCACCAGCAGAGAAGGTAGCGGGGGATCAAATGAGCAGTTCTTC
abundance: few
d_gene: TRBD2
v_gene: TRBV15
j_gene: TRBJ2-1

CDR3aa: CASSLAQGRNQPQHF
CDR3nt: TGTGCCAGCAGTTTAGCCCAGGGACGGAATCAGCCCCAGCATTTT
abundance: .
d_gene: .
v_gene: TRBV12-3/TRBV12-4
j_gene: TRBJ1-5

CDR3aa: CASNRDRVPHSGANVLTF
CDR3nt: TGTGCCAGTAACAGGGACAGGGTCCCACACTCTGGGGCCAACGTCCTGACTTTC
abundance: few
d_gene: TRBD1
v_gene: TRBV19
j_gene: TRBJ2-6

CDR3aa: CASSLERGGRGYTF
CDR3nt: TGTGCCAGCAGCCTAGAAAGGGGGGGACGAGGCTACACCTTC
abundance: many
d_gene: .
v_gene: TRBV7-8
j_gene: TRBJ1-2